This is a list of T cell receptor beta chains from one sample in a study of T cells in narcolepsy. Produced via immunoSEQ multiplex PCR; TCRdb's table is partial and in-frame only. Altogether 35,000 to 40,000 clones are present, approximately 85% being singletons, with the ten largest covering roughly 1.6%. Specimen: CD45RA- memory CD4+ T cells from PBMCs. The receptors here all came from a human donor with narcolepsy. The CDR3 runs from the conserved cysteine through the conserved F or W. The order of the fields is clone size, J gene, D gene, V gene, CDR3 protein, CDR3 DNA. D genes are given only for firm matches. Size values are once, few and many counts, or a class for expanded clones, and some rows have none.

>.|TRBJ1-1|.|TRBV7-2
CASSLLLIRGTEAFF
TGTGCCAGCAGCTTATTACTTATTCGGGGCACTGAAGCTTTCTTT
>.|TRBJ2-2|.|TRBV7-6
CASNLGPSTGELFF
TGTGCCAGCAACCTAGGGCCTAGTACCGGGGAGCTGTTTTTT
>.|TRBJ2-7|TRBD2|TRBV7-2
CASSSQAGSTYEQYF
TGTGCCAGCAGCTCCCAAGCGGGGTCAACCTACGAGCAGTACTTC
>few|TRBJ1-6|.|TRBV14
CASSQARGRSPLHF
TGTGCCAGCAGCCAAGCCAGGGGACGTTCACCCCTCCACTTT
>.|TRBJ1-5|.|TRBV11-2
CASSNRGLNQPQHF
TGTGCCAGCAGCAACCGGGGCCTCAATCAGCCCCAGCATTTT
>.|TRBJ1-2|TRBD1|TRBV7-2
CASSSGQHYGYTF
TGTGCCAGCAGCTCGGGACAGCACTATGGCTACACCTTC
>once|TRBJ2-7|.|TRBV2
CASSETLVRGSEQYF
TGTGCCAGCAGTGAAACGTTGGTCAGGGGAAGCGAGCAGTACTTC
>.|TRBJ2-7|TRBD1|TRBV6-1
CASSAGQGRYEQYF
TGTGCCAGCAGTGCGGGACAGGGAAGATACGAGCAGTACTTC
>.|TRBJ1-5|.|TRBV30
CAWNLRHLTMVGNQPQHF
TGTGCCTGGAATTTACGGCACTTAACCATGGTTGGCAATCAGCCCCAGCATTTT
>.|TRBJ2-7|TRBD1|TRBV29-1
CSTGQATGEQYF
TGCAGCACGGGACAGGCGACCGGGGAGCAGTACTTC
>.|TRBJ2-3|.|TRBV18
CASSPATSATDTQYF
TGTGCCAGCTCACCGGCTACGAGCGCCACAGATACGCAGTATTTT
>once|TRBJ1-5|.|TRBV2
CASSEPVGGLSNQPQHF
TGTGCCAGCAGTGAGCCGGTGGGGGGACTTAGCAATCAGCCCCAGCATTTT
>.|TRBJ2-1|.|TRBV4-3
CASSQEGALTNEQFF
TGCGCCAGCAGCCAGGAGGGGGCGCTTACCAATGAGCAGTTCTTC
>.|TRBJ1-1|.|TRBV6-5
CASSETGTEAFF
TGTGCCAGCAGTGAAACGGGCACTGAAGCTTTCTTT
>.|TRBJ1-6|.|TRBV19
CASRLTGDSPLHF
TGTGCCAGCAGACTTACTGGGGATTCACCCCTCCACTTT
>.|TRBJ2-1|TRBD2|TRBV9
CASSPRLAGGVDEQFF
TGTGCCAGCAGCCCACGACTAGCGGGGGGGGTAGATGAGCAGTTCTTC
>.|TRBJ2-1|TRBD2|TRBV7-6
CASSLGLVDNNEQFF
TGTGCCAGCAGCCTGGGACTAGTGGACAACAATGAGCAGTTCTTC
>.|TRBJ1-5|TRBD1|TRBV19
CASRGQGNSNQPQHF
TGTGCCAGTAGGGGACAGGGGAATAGCAATCAGCCCCAGCATTTT
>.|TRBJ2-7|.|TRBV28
CASSDAGSKYEQYF
TGTGCCAGCAGTGACGCCGGGTCGAAATACGAGCAGTACTTC
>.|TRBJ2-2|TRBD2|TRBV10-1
CASSSSGGAHGELFF
TGCGCCAGCAGTTCTAGCGGGGGGGCGCACGGGGAGCTGTTTTTT
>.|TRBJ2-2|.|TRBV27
CASSLSGGGELFF
TGTGCCAGCAGTTTATCCGGGGGTGGGGAGCTGTTTTTT
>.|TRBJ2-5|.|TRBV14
CASSPLGVTQYF
TGTGCCAGCAGCCCGCTGGGGGTTACCCAGTACTTC
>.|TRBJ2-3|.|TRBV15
CATSPESRLNTQYF
TGTGCCACCAGCCCGGAGAGCAGGCTGAATACGCAGTATTTT
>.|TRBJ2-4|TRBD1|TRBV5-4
CASSPRTGGLEAKNIQYF
TGTGCCAGCAGTCCCCGGACAGGCGGTCTTGAGGCCAAAAACATTCAGTACTTC
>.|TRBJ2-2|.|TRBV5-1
CASRGTAREHTGELFF
TGCGCCAGCAGGGGGACGGCCCGGGAACACACCGGGGAGCTGTTTTTT
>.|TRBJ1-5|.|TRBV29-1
CSVRSGNQPQHF
TGCAGCGTTCGGTCTGGCAATCAGCCCCAGCATTTT
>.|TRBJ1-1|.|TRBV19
CASSPTPLQNTEAFF
TGTGCCAGTAGTCCTACCCCCCTTCAGAACACTGAAGCTTTCTTT
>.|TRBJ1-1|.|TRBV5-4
CASSPLGGFGNTEAFF
TGTGCCAGCAGTCCCTTGGGCGGGTTTGGAAACACTGAAGCTTTCTTT
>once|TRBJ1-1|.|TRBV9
CASSVGGRGNTEAFF
TGTGCCAGCAGCGTAGGAGGGAGGGGGAACACTGAAGCTTTCTTT
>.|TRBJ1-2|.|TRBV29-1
CSVGSDSRSGYTF
TGCAGCGTTGGTTCGGACTCCCGCAGTGGCTACACCTTC
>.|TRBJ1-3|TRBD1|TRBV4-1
CASSRGQGSSGNTIYF
TGCGCCAGCAGCCGCGGACAGGGGTCCTCTGGAAACACCATATATTTT
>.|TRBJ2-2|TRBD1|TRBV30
CAWRGQMNTGELSF
TGTGCCTGGAGGGGACAGATGAACACCGGGGAGCTGTCTTTT
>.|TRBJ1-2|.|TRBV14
CASQKGPGYGYTF
TGTGCCAGTCAGAAGGGGCCTGGCTATGGCTACACCTTC
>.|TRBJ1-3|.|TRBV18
CASSPEAKYTIYF
TGTGCCAGCTCACCAGAGGCAAAGTACACCATATATTTT
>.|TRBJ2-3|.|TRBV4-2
CASSPQTTDTQYF
TGTGCCAGCAGCCCGCAGACCACGGATACGCAGTATTTT
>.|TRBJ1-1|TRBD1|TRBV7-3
CASSQQGGTEAFF
TGTGCCAGCAGCCAACAGGGGGGCACTGAAGCTTTCTTT
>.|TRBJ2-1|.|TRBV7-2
CASSPPSSGSNEQFF
TGTGCCAGCAGCCCCCCGTCTAGTGGTTCAAATGAGCAGTTCTTC
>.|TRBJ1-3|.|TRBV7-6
CASSLLGGKGSGNTIYF
TGTGCCAGCAGCTTACTAGGAGGGAAGGGCTCTGGAAACACCATATATTTT
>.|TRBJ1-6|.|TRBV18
CASSPVSYNSPLHF
TGTGCCAGCTCACCAGTGAGCTATAATTCACCCCTCCACTTT
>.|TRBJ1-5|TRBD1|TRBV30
CACEGDRGNQPQHF
TGTGCCTGCGAGGGGGACAGGGGCAATCAGCCCCAGCATTTT
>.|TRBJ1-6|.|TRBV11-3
CASSPGGSYNSPLHF
TGTGCCAGCAGCCCCGGGGGGTCCTATAATTCACCCCTCCACTTT
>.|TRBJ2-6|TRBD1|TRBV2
CASRTGADSGANVLTF
TGTGCCAGCAGGACAGGGGCCGACTCTGGGGCCAACGTCCTGACTTTC
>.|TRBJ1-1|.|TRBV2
CASSAGNMNTEAFF
TGTGCCAGCAGCGCAGGGAACATGAACACTGAAGCTTTCTTT
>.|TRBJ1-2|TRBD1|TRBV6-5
CASSYSDRGFYGYTF
TGTGCCAGCAGTTACTCGGACAGGGGGTTCTATGGCTACACCTTC
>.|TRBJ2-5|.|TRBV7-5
CARSLVVGETQYF
TGTGCCAGAAGCTTAGTTGTGGGAGAGACCCAGTACTTC
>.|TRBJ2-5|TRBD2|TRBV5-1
CASSPGLAGGQETQYF
TGCGCCAGCAGCCCGGGACTAGCGGGGGGGCAAGAGACCCAGTACTTC
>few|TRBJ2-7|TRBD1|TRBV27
CASSLSYTGTGDGEQYF
TGTGCCAGCAGTTTATCGTACACCGGGACAGGGGACGGCGAGCAGTACTTC
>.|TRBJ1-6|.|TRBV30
CAWSAPSGVGSPLHF
TGTGCCTGGAGTGCCCCCTCGGGGGTGGGTTCACCCCTCCACTTT
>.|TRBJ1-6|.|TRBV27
CASTRDPGVSPLHF
TGTGCCAGCACCCGGGACCCGGGCGTATCACCCCTCCACTTT
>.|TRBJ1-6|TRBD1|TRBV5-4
CASSQGQNYNSPLHF
TGTGCCAGCAGCCAGGGACAGAACTATAATTCACCCCTCCACTTT
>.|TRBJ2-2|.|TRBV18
CASSRGSMNTGELFF
TGTGCCAGCTCACGGGGCAGCATGAACACCGGGGAGCTGTTTTTT
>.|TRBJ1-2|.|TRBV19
CASSIEAGLNYGYTF
TGTGCCAGTAGTATAGAGGCGGGCCTCAACTATGGCTACACCTTC
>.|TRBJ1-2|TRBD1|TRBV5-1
CASSLRQGGGGYTF
TGCGCCAGCAGCCTTCGACAAGGGGGCGGCGGCTACACCTTC
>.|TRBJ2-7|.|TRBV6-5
CASRRGLDYEQYF
TGTGCCAGCAGGAGAGGTCTTGACTACGAGCAGTACTTC
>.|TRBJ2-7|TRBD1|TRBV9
CASSVAGQPFYEQYF
TGTGCCAGCAGCGTAGCGGGACAGCCTTTCTACGAGCAGTACTTC
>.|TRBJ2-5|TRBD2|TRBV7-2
CASSVGLAGGPETQYF
TGTGCCAGCAGCGTCGGACTAGCGGGGGGCCCAGAGACCCAGTACTTC